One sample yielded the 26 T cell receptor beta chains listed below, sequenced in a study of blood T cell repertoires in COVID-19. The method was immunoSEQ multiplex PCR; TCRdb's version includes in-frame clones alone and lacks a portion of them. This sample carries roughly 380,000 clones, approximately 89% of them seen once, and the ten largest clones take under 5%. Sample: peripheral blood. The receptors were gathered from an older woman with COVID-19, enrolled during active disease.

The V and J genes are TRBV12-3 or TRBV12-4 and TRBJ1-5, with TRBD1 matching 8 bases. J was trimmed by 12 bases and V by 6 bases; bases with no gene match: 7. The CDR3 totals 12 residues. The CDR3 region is CASSLDRVSQHF. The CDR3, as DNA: TGTGCCAGCAGCCTGGACAGGGTGAGCCAGCATTTT.

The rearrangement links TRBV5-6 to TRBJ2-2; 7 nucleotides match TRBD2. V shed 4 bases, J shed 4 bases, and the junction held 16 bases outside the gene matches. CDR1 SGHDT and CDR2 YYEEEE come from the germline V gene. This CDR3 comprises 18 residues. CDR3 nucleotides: TGTGCCAGCAGCAGATGGGCGGGGGAATCCCTTCGCACCGGGGAGCTGTTTTTT. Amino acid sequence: CASSRWAGESLRTGELFF.

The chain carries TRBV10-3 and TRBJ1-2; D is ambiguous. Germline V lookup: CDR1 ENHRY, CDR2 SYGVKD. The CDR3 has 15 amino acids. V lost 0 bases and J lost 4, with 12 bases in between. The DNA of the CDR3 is TGTGCCATCAGTGAGTCGGAAGACCGGGGCTATGGCTACACCTTC. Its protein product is CAISESEDRGYGYTF.

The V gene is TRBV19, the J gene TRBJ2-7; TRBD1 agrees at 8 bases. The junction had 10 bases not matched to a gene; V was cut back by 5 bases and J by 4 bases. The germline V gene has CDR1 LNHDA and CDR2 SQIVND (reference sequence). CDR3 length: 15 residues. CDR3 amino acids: CASSPRTGNTYEQYF. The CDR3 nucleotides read TGTGCCAGTAGTCCCCGGACAGGGAATACATACGAGCAGTACTTC. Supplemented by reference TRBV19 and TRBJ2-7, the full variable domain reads DGGITQSPKYLFRKEGQNVTLSCEQNLNHDAMYWYRQDPGQGLRLIYYSQIVNDFQKGDIAEGYSVSREKKESFPLTVTSAQKNPTAFYLCASSPRTGNTYEQYFGPGTRLTVT.

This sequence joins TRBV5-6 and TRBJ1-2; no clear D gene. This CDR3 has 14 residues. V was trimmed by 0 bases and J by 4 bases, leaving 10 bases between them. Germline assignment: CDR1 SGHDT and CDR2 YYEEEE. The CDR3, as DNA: TGTGCCAGCAGCTTGGGGGTTCAGGTCTATGGCTACACCTTC. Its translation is CASSLGVQVYGYTF.

The CDR3 region has the DNA TGTGCCAGCAGCAGGGGACTAGCGGGGGGGCTCCTCAAAAATGAGCAGTTCTTC. Translating gives CASSRGLAGGLLKNEQFF. The V and J genes are TRBV6-2 or TRBV6-3 and TRBJ2-1, with 16 bases that match TRBD2. There are 18 residues in the CDR3. The V segment lost 6 bases and the J segment 7 bases; nucleotides outside the gene matches: 12. Looked up from germline, CDR1 is MNHEY and CDR2 is SVGEGT.

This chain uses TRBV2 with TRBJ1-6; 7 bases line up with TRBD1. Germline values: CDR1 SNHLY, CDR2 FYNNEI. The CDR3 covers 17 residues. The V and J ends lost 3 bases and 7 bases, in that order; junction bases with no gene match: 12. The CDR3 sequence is CASSEARNRGLNSPLHF. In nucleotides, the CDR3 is TGTGCCAGCAGTGAGGCCCGGAACAGGGGATTGAATTCACCCCTCCACTTT.

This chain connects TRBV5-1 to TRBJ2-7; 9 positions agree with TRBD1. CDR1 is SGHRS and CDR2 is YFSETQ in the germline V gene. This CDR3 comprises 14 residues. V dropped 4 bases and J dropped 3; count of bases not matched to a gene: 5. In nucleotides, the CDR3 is TGCGCCAGCAGCACGACAGGGGGTATCTACGAGCAGTACTTC. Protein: CASSTTGGIYEQYF.

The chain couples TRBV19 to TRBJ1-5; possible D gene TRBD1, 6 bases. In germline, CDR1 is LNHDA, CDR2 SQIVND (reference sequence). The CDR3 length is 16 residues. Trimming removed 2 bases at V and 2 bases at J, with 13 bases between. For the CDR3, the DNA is TGTGCCAGTAGTATACAACCGGGACAAGGCAATCAGCCCCAGCATTTT. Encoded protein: CASSIQPGQGNQPQHF.

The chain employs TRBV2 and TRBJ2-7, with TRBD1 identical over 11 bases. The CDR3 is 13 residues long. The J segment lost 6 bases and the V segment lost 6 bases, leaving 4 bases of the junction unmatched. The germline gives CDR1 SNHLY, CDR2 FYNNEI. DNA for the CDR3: TGTGCCAGCAGCGGGACAGGGGGAGGCGAGCAGTACTTC. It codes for CASSGTGGGEQYF.

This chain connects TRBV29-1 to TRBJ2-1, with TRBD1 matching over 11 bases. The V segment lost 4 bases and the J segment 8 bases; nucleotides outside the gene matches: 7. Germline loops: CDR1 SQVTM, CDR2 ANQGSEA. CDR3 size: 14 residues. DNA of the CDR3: TGCAGCGTTGGGCGGACAGGGGGCCTGGATGAGCAGTTCTTC. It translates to CSVGRTGGLDEQFF.

The CDR3 DNA follows: TGTGCCAGCAGCCGCCAGAGCAATCAGCCCCAGCATTTT. Amino acids: CASSRQSNQPQHF. J is TRBJ1-5 and V is TRBV6-5; unclear D gene. Germline CDR1 is MNHEY and CDR2 is SVGAGI. V was pared by 6 bases and J by 1 base, with 7 bases between. This CDR3 is 13 amino acids long.

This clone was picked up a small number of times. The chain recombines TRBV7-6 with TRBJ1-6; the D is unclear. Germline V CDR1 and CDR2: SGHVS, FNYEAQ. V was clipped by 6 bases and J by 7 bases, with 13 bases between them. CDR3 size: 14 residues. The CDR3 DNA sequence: TGTGCCAGCAGTGATCGGGTTCCAAATTCACCCCTCCACTTT. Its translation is CASSDRVPNSPLHF.

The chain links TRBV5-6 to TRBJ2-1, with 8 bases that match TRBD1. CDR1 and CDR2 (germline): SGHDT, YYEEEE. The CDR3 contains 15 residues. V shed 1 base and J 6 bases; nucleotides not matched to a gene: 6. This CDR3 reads CASSLRTGLGNEQFF. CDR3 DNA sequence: TGTGCCAGCAGCTTGAGGACAGGGTTGGGCAATGAGCAGTTCTTC.

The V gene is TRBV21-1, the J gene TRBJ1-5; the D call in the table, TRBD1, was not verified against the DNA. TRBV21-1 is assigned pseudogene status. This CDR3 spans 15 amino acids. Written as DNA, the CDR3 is TGTGCCAGCAGCGAACGACAGCTAAACAATCAGCCCCAGCATTTT. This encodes CASSERQLNNQPQHF.

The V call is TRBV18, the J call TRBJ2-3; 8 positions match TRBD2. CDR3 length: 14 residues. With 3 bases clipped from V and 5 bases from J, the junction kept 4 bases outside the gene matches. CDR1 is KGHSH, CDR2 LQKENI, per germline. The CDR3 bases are TGTGCCAGCTCACCCGGGGGGGCCGGAGATACGCAGTATTTT. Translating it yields CASSPGGAGDTQYF.

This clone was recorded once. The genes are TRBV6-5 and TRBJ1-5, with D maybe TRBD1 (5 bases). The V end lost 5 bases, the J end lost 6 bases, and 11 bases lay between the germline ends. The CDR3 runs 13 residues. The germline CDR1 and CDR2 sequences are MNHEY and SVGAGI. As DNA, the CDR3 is TGTGCCAGCAGTCCCCGCGGGGGTCAGCCCCAGCATTTT. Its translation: CASSPRGGQPQHF.

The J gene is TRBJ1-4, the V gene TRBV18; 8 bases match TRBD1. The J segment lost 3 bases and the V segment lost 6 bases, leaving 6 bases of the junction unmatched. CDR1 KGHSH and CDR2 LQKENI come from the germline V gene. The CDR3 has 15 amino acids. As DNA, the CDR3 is TGTGCCAGCTCCCAAGACAGGGGATCTAATGAAAAACTGTTTTTT. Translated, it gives CASSQDRGSNEKLFF.

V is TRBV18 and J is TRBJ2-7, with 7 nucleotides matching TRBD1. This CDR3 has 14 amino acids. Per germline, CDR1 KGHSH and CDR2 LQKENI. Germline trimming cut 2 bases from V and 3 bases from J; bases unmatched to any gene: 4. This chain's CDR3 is CASSPGQAYYEQYF. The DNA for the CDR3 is TGTGCCAGCTCACCAGGACAGGCGTACTACGAGCAGTACTTC.

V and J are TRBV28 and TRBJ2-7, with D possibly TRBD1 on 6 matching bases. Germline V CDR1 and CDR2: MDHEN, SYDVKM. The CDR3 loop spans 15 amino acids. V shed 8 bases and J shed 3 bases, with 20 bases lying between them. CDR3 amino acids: CASPPATGSSYEQYF. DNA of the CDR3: TGTGCCAGCCCCCCCGCCACAGGGAGCAGCTACGAGCAGTACTTC.

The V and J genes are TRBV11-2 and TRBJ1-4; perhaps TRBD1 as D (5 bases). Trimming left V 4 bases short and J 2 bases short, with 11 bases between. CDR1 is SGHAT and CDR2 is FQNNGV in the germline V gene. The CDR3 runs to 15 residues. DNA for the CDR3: TGTGCCAGCAGCTCGCAGGGCCGGACTAATGAAAAACTGTTTTTT. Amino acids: CASSSQGRTNEKLFF.

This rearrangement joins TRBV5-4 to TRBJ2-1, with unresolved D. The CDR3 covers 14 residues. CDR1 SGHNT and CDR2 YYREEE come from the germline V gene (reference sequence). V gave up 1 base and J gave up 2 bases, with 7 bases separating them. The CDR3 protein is CASSLRGPYNEQFF. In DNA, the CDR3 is TGTGCCAGCAGCTTGCGAGGTCCCTACAATGAGCAGTTCTTC.

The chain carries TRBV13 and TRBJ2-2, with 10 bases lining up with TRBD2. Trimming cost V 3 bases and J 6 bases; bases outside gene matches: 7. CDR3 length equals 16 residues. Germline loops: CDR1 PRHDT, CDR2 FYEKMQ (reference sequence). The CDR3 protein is CASSFGQRGGAGELFF. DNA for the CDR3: TGTGCCAGCAGCTTCGGCCAGCGGGGGGGCGCCGGGGAGCTGTTTTTT.

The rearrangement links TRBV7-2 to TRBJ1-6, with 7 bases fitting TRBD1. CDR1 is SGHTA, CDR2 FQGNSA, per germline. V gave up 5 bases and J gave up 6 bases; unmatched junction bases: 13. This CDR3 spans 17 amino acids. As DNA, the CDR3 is TGTGCCAGCAGCCCGGTAAAGAAGGGGGCTCGTAATTCACCCCTCCACTTT. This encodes CASSPVKKGARNSPLHF.

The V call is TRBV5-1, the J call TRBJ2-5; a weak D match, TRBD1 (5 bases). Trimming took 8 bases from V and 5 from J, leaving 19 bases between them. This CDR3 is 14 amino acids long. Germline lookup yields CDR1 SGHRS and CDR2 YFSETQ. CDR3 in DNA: TGCGCCAGTAGGCCAGGGTTAAATCAGGAGACCCAGTACTTC. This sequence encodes CASRPGLNQETQYF.

CDR3 protein: CASSMGQLEAFF. The CDR3 region has the DNA TGTGCCAGTAGTATGGGACAACTCGAAGCTTTCTTT. The chain employs TRBV19 and TRBJ1-1, with D possibly TRBD1 on 6 matching bases. V was cut by 3 bases and J by 8 bases, with 10 bases left in between. The CDR3 runs to 12 residues. Per germline, CDR1 LNHDA and CDR2 SQIVND (reference sequence).